The clone carrying this T cell receptor beta chain was detected ten times or more. Its antigen remains unknown. This specimen comes from a study of T cell repertoires in cytomegalovirus infection. Overall study: Public signatures in TCR beta pointed to CMV infection and matching HLA type.

Using its own MiXCR run on the reads, TCRdb lists one record per CDR3 protein. The sample consists of about 160,000 distinct CDR3 sequences, 17% of them appearing once. Study findings and constraints: The ex vivo response was dominated by HLA-C-restricted CMV-specific TCR beta clonotypes.

Trimming pared 4 bases from V and 3 bases from J, leaving 13 bases between. This CDR3 has 14 residues. Germline lookup yields CDR1 MGHRA and CDR2 YSYEKL. This clonotype was obtained from a human donor in good health (CMV status not recorded). Some clones in this sample may be carry-over from other donors' samples. Sequencing used CD8+ T cells from PBMCs. The chain is built from TRBV4-1 and TRBJ2-7; no clear D. CDR3 nucleotides: TGCGCCAGCAGCCCCCTCGACGGAGACTACGAGCAGTACTTC. It yields the protein CASSPLDGDYEQYF.